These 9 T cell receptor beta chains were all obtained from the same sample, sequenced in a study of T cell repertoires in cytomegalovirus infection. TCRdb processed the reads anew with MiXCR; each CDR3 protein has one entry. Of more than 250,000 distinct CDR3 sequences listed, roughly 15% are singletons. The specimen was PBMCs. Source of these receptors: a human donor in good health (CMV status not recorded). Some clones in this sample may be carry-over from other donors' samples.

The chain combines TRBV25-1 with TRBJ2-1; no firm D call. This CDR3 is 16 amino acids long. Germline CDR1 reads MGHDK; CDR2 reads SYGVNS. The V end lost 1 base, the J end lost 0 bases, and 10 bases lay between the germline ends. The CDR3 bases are TGTGCCAGCAGTGAATTCAAAGAGAGCTCCTACAATGAGCAGTTCTTC. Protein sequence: CASSEFKESSYNEQFF.

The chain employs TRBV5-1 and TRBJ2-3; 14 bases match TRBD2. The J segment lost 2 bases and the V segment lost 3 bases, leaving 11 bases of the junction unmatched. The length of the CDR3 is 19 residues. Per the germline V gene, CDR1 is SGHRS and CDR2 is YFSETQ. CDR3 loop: CASSSGLAGGKITTDTQYF. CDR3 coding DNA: TGCGCCAGCAGCTCTGGACTAGCGGGGGGCAAGATAACCACAGATACGCAGTATTTT. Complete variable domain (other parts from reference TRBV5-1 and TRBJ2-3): KAGVTQTPRYLIKTRGQQVTLSCSPISGHRSVSWYQQTPGQGLQFLFEYFSETQRNKGNFPGRFSGRQFSNSRSEMNVSTLELGDSALYLCASSSGLAGGKITTDTQYFGPGTRLTVL.

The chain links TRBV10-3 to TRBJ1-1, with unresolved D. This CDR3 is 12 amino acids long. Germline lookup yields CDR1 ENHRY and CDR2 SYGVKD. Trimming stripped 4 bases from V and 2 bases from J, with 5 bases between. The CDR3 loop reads CAISGQNTEAFF. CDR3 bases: TGTGCCATCAGTGGACAAAACACTGAAGCTTTCTTT.

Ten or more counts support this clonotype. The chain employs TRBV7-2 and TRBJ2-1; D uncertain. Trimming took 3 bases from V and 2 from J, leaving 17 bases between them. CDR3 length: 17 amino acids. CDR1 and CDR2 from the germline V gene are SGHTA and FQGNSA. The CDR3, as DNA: TGTGCCAGCAGCTTTCCACCAGATAGCAGGACCTACAATGAGCAGTTCTTC. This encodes CASSFPPDSRTYNEQFF.

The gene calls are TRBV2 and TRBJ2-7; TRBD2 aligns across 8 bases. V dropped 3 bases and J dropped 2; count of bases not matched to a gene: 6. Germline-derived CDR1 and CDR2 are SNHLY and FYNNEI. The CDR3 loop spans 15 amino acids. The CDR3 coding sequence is TGTGCCAGCAGTGAGTTTAACGGGGGGGCCTACGAGCAGTACTTC. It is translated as CASSEFNGGAYEQYF.

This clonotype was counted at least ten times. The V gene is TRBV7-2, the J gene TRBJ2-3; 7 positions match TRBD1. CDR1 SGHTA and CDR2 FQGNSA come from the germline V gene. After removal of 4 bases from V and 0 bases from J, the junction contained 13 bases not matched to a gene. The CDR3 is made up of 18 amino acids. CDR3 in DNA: TGTGCCAGCAGCTCAGTGGGACAGCAATACACTAGCACAGATACGCAGTATTTT. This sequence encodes CASSSVGQQYTSTDTQYF.

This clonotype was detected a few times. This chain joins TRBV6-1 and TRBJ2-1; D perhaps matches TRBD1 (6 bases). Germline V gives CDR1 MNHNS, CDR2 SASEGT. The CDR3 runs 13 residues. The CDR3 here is CAGSGGFWNEQFF. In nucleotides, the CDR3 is TGTGCGGGGAGTGGGGGCTTCTGGAATGAGCAGTTCTTC.

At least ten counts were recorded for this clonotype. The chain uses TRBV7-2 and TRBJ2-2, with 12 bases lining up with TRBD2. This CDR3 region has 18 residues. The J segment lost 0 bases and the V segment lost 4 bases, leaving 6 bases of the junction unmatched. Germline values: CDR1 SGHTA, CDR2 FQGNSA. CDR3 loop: CASSSLLAGGANTGELFF. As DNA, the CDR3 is TGTGCCAGCAGCTCGTTACTAGCGGGAGGTGCGAACACCGGGGAGCTGTTTTTT.

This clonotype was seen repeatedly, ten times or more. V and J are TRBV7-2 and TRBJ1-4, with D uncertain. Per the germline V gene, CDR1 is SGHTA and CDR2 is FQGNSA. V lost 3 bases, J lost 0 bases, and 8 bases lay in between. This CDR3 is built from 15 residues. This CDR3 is CASSLESTTNEKLFF. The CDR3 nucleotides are TGTGCCAGCAGCTTGGAGTCAACAACTAATGAAAAACTGTTTTTT.